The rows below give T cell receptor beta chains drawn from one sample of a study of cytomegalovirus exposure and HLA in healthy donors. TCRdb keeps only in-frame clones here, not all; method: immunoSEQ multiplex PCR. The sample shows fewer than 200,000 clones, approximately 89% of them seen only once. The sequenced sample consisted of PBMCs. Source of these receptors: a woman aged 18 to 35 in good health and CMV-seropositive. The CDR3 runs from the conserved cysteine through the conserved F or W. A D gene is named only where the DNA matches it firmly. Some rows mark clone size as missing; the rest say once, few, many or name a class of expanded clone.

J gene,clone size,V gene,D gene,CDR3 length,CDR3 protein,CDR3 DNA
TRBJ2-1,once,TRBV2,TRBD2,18,CASSELGGPGLAYNEQFF,TGTGCCAGCAGTGAACTAGGGGGACCGGGACTAGCATACAATGAGCAGTTCTTC
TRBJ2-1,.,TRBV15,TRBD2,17,CATSRDRASGIYNEQFF,TGTGCCACCAGCAGAGATAGGGCTAGCGGTATATACAATGAGCAGTTCTTC
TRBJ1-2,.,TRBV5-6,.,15,CASSLASGRDYGYTF,TGTGCCAGCAGCTTGGCCTCGGGGAGGGATTATGGCTACACCTTC
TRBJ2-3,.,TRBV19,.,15,CASSIALTSTDTQYF,TGTGCCAGTAGTATAGCCCTAACGAGCACAGATACGCAGTATTTT
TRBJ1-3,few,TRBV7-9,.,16,CASSLDIRVSGNTIYF,TGTGCCAGCAGCTTAGACATTCGGGTATCTGGAAACACCATATATTTT
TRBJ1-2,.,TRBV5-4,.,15,CASSRWTATPGGYTF,TGTGCCAGCAGCAGGTGGACTGCAACTCCCGGTGGCTACACCTTC
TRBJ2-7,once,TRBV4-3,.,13,CASSQGGAGEQYF,TGCGCCAGCAGCCAAGGGGGCGCTGGCGAGCAGTACTTC
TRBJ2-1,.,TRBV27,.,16,CASSAPPGVTYNEQFF,TGTGCCAGCAGCGCCCCCCCGGGAGTTACGTACAATGAGCAGTTCTTC
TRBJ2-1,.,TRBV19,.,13,CASSTAVNNEQFF,TGTGCCAGTAGTACCGCGGTTAACAATGAGCAGTTCTTC
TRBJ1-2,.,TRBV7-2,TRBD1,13,CASIQGVFYGYTF,TGTGCCAGCATCCAGGGGGTGTTCTATGGCTACACCTTC
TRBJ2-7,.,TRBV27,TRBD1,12,CATGQGVYEQYF,TGTGCCACAGGCCAGGGGGTCTACGAGCAGTACTTC
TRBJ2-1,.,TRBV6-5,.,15,CASSYAGAGGVSQFF,TGTGCCAGCAGTTACGCGGGGGCAGGGGGCGTATCACAGTTCTTC
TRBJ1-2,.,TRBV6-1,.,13,CASSVRENYGYTF,TGTGCCAGCAGTGTCCGGGAGAACTATGGCTACACCTTC
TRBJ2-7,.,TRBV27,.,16,CASSFSGVPLTYEQYF,TGTGCCAGCAGTTTCTCAGGGGTCCCCTTAACCTACGAGCAGTACTTC
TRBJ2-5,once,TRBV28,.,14,CASLERRGQETQYF,TGTGCCTCCCTGGAGAGGAGAGGGCAAGAGACCCAGTACTTC
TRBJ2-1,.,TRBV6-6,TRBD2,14,CASIPGRAYNEQFF,TGTGCCAGCATCCCCGGGAGGGCATACAATGAGCAGTTCTTC
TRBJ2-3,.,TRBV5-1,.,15,CASSPQTGLTDTQYF,TGCGCCAGCAGCCCCCAGACAGGACTCACAGATACGCAGTATTTT
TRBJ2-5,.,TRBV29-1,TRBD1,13,CSVTKTGRETQYF,TGCAGCGTTACCAAGACAGGGCGAGAGACCCAGTACTTC
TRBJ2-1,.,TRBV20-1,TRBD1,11,CSGQGDNEQFF,TGCAGTGGGCAGGGGGACAATGAGCAGTTCTTC
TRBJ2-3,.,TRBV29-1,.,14,CSALGGASTDTQYF,TGCAGCGCCCTAGGAGGGGCTAGCACAGATACGCAGTATTTT
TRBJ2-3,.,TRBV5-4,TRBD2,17,CASSPTLAGGPSDTQYF,TGTGCCAGCAGCCCTACCTTAGCGGGAGGGCCCTCAGATACGCAGTATTTT
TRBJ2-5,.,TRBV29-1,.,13,CSVRRDRQETQYF,TGCAGCGTTAGGAGGGACCGGCAAGAGACCCAGTACTTC
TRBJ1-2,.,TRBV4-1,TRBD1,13,CASRQTGRYGYTF,TGCGCCAGCAGGCAGACAGGGCGCTATGGCTACACCTTC
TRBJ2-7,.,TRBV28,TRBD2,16,CASSSNPSGRTSEQYF,TGTGCCAGCAGTTCGAACCCTAGCGGGAGAACTAGCGAGCAGTACTTC
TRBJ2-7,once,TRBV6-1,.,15,CASITTWGLSYEQYF,TGTGCCAGCATCACAACTTGGGGACTCTCCTACGAGCAGTACTTC
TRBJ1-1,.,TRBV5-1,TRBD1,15,CASSFLGQGGTEAFF,TGCGCCAGCAGCTTTCTCGGACAGGGTGGCACTGAAGCTTTCTTT
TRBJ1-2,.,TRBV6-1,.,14,CASSDPGWSYGYTF,TGTGCCAGCAGTGATCCGGGTTGGAGCTATGGCTACACCTTC
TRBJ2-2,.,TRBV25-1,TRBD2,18,CASSTTSGSLGNTGELFF,TGTGCCAGCAGTACGACTAGCGGGAGCCTGGGGAACACCGGGGAGCTGTTTTTT
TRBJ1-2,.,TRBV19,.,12,CASSTRDYGYTF,TGTGCCAGTAGTACCAGGGACTATGGCTACACCTTC
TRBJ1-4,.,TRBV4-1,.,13,CASSQGSGEKLFF,TGCGCCAGCAGCCAAGGGTCAGGGGAAAAACTGTTTTTT
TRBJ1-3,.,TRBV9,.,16,CASSVDNRYSGNTIYF,TGTGCCAGCAGCGTAGACAACAGATACTCTGGAAACACCATATATTTT
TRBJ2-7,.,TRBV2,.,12,CASSEGEYEQYF,TGTGCCAGCAGTGAAGGAGAATACGAGCAGTACTTC
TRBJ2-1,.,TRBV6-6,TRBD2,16,CASSPLAGGTYNEQFF,TGTGCCAGCAGCCCCCTGGCGGGAGGAACCTACAATGAGCAGTTCTTC
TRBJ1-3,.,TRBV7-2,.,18,CASSLEGSRGDLGNTIYF,TGTGCCAGCAGCTTAGAAGGAAGCAGAGGAGACCTCGGGAACACCATATATTTT
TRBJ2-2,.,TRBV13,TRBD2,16,CASSDGTSGRDGELFF,TGTGCCAGCTCCGACGGGACTAGCGGGAGAGACGGGGAGCTGTTTTTT
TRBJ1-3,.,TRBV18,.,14,CASSPLSSGNTIYF,TGTGCCAGCTCACCACTCTCGTCTGGAAACACCATATATTTT
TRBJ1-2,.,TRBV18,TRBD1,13,CASSPGTGYGYTF,TGTGCCAGCTCCCCCGGGACAGGATATGGCTACACCTTC
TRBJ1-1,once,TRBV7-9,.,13,CASSLALGGEAFF,TGTGCCAGCAGCTTAGCCCTAGGCGGCGAAGCTTTCTTT
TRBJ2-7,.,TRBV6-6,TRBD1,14,CASSPGQVYYEQYF,TGTGCCAGCAGCCCCGGACAGGTTTACTACGAGCAGTACTTC
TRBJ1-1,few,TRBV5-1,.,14,CASSLTYMNTEAFF,TGCGCCAGCAGCTTAACGTACATGAACACTGAAGCTTTCTTT
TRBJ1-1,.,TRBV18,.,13,CASSPYSRPEAFF,TGTGCCAGCTCACCATACAGCCGGCCTGAAGCTTTCTTT
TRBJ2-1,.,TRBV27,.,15,CASSFGPLLIGEQFF,TGTGCCAGCAGTTTCGGTCCTCTTTTGATCGGGGAGCAGTTCTTC
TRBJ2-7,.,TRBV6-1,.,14,CASTQLGSSYEQYF,TGTGCCAGCACCCAACTAGGGAGCTCCTACGAGCAGTACTTC
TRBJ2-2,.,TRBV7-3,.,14,CASSLSQVTGELFF,TGTGCCAGCAGCCTGAGTCAGGTCACCGGGGAGCTGTTTTTT
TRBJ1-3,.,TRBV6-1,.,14,CASKISSGRNTIYF,TGTGCCAGCAAGATCTCGAGCGGAAGAAACACCATATATTTT
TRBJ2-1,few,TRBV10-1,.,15,CASSDGSSGYNEQFF,TGCGCCAGCAGTGACGGCAGCTCGGGCTACAATGAGCAGTTCTTC
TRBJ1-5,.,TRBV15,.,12,CATSRDTGLQHF,TGTGCCACCAGCAGAGATACAGGGCTCCAGCATTTT
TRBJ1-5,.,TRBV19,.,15,CASSIVLGGAQPQHF,TGTGCCAGTAGTATAGTCCTAGGAGGGGCACAGCCCCAGCATTTT
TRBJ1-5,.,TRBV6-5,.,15,CASSYSGQSNQPQHF,TGTGCCAGCAGTTACTCCGGACAGTCTAATCAGCCCCAGCATTTT
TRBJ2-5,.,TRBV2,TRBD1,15,CASSVEDRSGETQYF,TGTGCCAGCAGTGTGGAGGACAGGAGTGGGGAGACCCAGTACTTC
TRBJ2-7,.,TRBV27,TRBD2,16,CASSAQRELTDHEQYF,TGTGCCAGCAGTGCCCAGCGGGAGCTAACGGACCACGAGCAGTACTTC
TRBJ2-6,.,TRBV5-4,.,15,CASSLGLPGANVLTF,TGTGCCAGCAGCTTGGGACTGCCTGGGGCCAACGTCCTGACTTTC
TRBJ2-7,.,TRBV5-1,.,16,CASSRGTELSSYEQYF,TGCGCCAGCAGCCGGGGGACGGAACTTAGCTCCTACGAGCAGTACTTC
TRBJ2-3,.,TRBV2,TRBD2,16,CASKGDSGRVADTQYF,TGTGCCAGCAAGGGAGATAGCGGGAGGGTGGCAGATACGCAGTATTTT